This TCR beta chain was recovered during a study of blood T cell repertoires in COVID-19. Allocation to cohorts depended on clinical history reported by the participants. V lost 3 bases and J lost 0, with 15 bases in between. Looked up from germline, CDR1 is MDHEN and CDR2 is SYDVKM. This CDR3 is 17 amino acids long. The method was immunoSEQ multiplex PCR; TCRdb's version includes in-frame clones alone and lacks a portion of them. The table records about 300,000 clones, 80% to 90% of them present only once. The clonotype was recovered from a man aged 30 to 45 who had recovered from COVID-19. The specimen sequenced was PBMCs or T cells enriched from blood (not recorded which). The chain links TRBV28 to TRBJ1-5, with D perhaps matching TRBD1 (6 bases). This CDR3 is CASSFRGGGYSNQPQHF. The CDR3 DNA sequence: TGTGCCAGCAGTTTCCGCGGGGGCGGGTATAGCAATCAGCCCCAGCATTTT.